The 32 T cell receptor beta chains below come from one sample, sequenced in a study of regulatory T cells in long-lasting Graves disease (dated by TCRdb to about 2021). Interpreted using the paper, the time point label stands for: newly diagnosed GD, antithyroid drugs for less than 3 months. For both TCR sequencing and RNA sequencing, RNA was extracted from PBMCs in TRIzol. The library came from multiplex PCR. TCRdb records Illumina HiSeq 4000 as the sequencer. To build TCR beta libraries, CDR3 regions were amplified by Arm-PCR using iRepertoire HTBI primers. TCRdb cleaned the public reads at Q25 with fastp, built clones with MiXCR and kept in-frame beta chains. CDR3 protein duplicates are merged, each entry listing the most common genes and DNA. This sample comprises hundreds of thousands of distinct CDR3 sequences, over 14% of them detected only once. Of the sample, about 7.8% falls within the top ten clones.

The same data also went into a second study, on T cells in Graves' hyperthyroidism and ophthalmopathy.

The sample was peripheral blood mononuclear cells (PBMCs), taken at new diagnosis, from a patient treated with antithyroid drugs. The receptors shown here come from a woman between 40 and 50 years old with Graves disease. Donor details come from another sample of the same person, matched by shared clones.

CDR3: CASSFGEKTGNTIYF. The CDR3 DNA reads as TGTGCCAGCAGTTTTGGGGAGAAGACTGGAAACACCATATATTTT. The chain combines TRBV28 with TRBJ1-3, with D uncertain. V was shortened by 3 bases and J by 2 bases, with 11 bases between the two germline ends. CDR1 and CDR2 (germline): MDHEN, SYDVKM. The CDR3 consists of 15 residues. Full variable domain (rest looked up from reference TRBV28 and TRBJ1-3): DVKVTQSSRYLVKRTGEKVFLECVQDMDHENMFWYRQDPGLGLRLIYFSYDVKMKEKGDIPEGYSVSREKKERFSLILESASTNQTSMYLCASSFGEKTGNTIYFGEGSWLTVV.

This chain links TRBV5-5 with TRBJ2-2; D possibly corresponds to TRBD2 (6 bases). Germline assignment: CDR1 SGHKS and CDR2 YYEKEE (reference sequence). Trimming took off 2 bases at V and 3 bases at J, with 11 bases between the two ends. The CDR3 length is 15 residues. CDR3 nucleotide sequence: TGTGCCAGCAGCTTCTACGGAGGGGACACCGGGGAGCTGTTTTTT. This translates into CASSFYGGDTGELFF.

In regard to this clonotype: This may be a read error: a much more frequent sequence differs by one nucleotide. This chain joins TRBV11-2 and TRBJ2-1; possible D gene TRBD1, 6 bases. The CDR3 covers 14 residues. Looked up from germline, CDR1 is SGHAT and CDR2 is FQNNGV. CDR3 loop: CASSWTAGNNDQFF. For the CDR3, the DNA is TGTGCCAGCAGCTGGACAGCAGGCAACAATGATCAGTTCTTC.

This clonotype was counted at least ten times. CDR3 in DNA: TGTGCCAGCAGCTTAGCGCAGAGCTCCTACAATGAGCAGTTCTTC. It translates to CASSLAQSSYNEQFF. The V call is TRBV7-3, the J call TRBJ2-1; D is undetermined. V gave up 2 bases and J gave up 0 bases, with 8 bases separating them. This CDR3 region has 15 residues. CDR1 and CDR2 from the germline V gene are SGHTA and FQGTGA.

V is TRBV11-2 and J is TRBJ1-2; possible D gene TRBD1, 5 bases. Germline V gene data show CDR1 as SGHAT and CDR2 as FQNNGV. There are 16 residues in the CDR3. V was cut by 5 bases and J by 4 bases, with 20 bases left in between. CDR3 nucleotide sequence: TGTGCCAGCAGCGGAAGGTATGGGACGGCTAGCTATGGCTACACCTTC. Translating gives CASSGRYGTASYGYTF.

At least ten counts were recorded for this clonotype. The chain employs TRBV6-2 or TRBV6-3 and TRBJ2-1, with D tentatively TRBD2 (6 bases). CDR1 and CDR2 (germline): MNHEY, SVGEGT. There are 16 residues in the CDR3. Deletions cut 2 bases from V and 4 bases from J, with 15 bases between. Here the CDR3 reads CASSYGGDGKYNEQFF. In DNA form, the CDR3 reads TGTGCCAGCAGTTACGGCGGGGACGGAAAATACAATGAGCAGTTCTTC.

This clonotype was counted many times. The V and J genes are TRBV19 and TRBJ2-7; 9 bases align to TRBD1. Trimming cost V 3 bases and J 4 bases; bases outside gene matches: 16. Germline lookup yields CDR1 LNHDA and CDR2 SQIVND (reference sequence). The length of the CDR3 is 18 residues. CDR3 sequence (DNA): TGTGCCAGTAGTATCATGGCCCCCACAGGGGGCGCGATGTACGAGCAGTACTTC. Protein product: CASSIMAPTGGAMYEQYF.

There are a few counts of this clonotype. This chain links TRBV5-1 with TRBJ2-2; D gene ambiguous. The ends were cut back, 0 bases at V and 4 bases at J, with 7 bases in the middle. The CDR3 totals 14 residues. Germline assignment: CDR1 SGHRS and CDR2 YFSETQ. The CDR3 here is CASSLEVGTGELFF. Here the CDR3 DNA reads TGCGCCAGCAGCTTGGAGGTGGGCACCGGGGAGCTGTTTTTT.

This chain connects TRBV20-1 to TRBJ2-1; the D is unclear. Trimming pared 1 base from V and 8 bases from J, leaving 6 bases between. Germline loops: CDR1 DFQATT, CDR2 SNEGSKA (reference sequence). This CDR3 has 11 residues. CDR3 amino acids: CSARVAHEQFF. DNA of the CDR3: TGCAGTGCTAGAGTGGCCCATGAGCAGTTCTTC.

V and J are TRBV6-1 and TRBJ2-7, with D unresolved. The ends were cut back, 1 base at V and 3 bases at J, with 10 bases in the middle. Germline V gene lookup returns CDR1 MNHNS and CDR2 SASEGT. There are 14 residues in the CDR3. CDR3: CASSEGIDRYEQYF. CDR3 nucleotides: TGTGCCAGCAGTGAAGGGATCGATCGCTACGAGCAGTACTTC.

This clonotype occurred many times. CDR3 sequence (DNA): TGTGCCAGCAGTTCAGGACAGTCTGGGGCCAACGTCCTGACTTTC. Residues: CASSSGQSGANVLTF. This chain uses TRBV12-3 or TRBV12-4 with TRBJ2-6, with a possible D match to TRBD1 (6 bases). This CDR3 has 15 amino acids. V was clipped by 4 bases and J by 1 base, with 8 bases between them.

In this sample, this clonotype turned up many times. The CDR3 region is CAISDRGTGNQPQHF. CDR3 sequence (DNA): TGTGCCATCAGTGACCGCGGGACAGGGAATCAGCCCCAGCATTTT. The chain combines TRBV10-3 with TRBJ1-5, with 9 bases matching TRBD1. The CDR3 consists of 15 residues. Trimming took 3 bases from V and 4 from J; bases not matched to a gene: 4. CDR1 and CDR2 from the germline V gene are ENHRY and SYGVKD.

The chain carries TRBV6-2 or TRBV6-3 and TRBJ2-1, with D possibly matching TRBD1 (5 bases). CDR1 and CDR2 from the germline V gene are MNHEY and SVGEGT. The CDR3 has 14 residues. Deletions cut 7 bases from V and 0 bases from J, with 10 bases between. The CDR3 protein is CASTRQSSYNEQFF. In nucleotides, the CDR3 is TGTGCCAGCACTAGACAGAGCTCCTACAATGAGCAGTTCTTC.

This rearrangement joins TRBV4-2 to TRBJ2-1; D is possibly TRBD2 (5 bases). CDR1 and CDR2 (germline): LGHNA, YNFKEQ. V lost 4 bases, J lost 8 bases, and 18 bases lay in between. The CDR3 consists of 15 residues. The CDR3, as DNA: TGTGCCAGCAGCCTCATGGCACTCCCCGGGGATGAGCAGTTCTTC. This encodes CASSLMALPGDEQFF.

The genes are TRBV19 and TRBJ1-5, with 8 nucleotides matching TRBD1. V lost 0 bases to trimming and J lost 7 bases; unmatched junction nucleotides: 5. The CDR3 runs to 15 residues. Germline V CDR1 and CDR2: LNHDA, SQIVND (reference sequence). CDR3 in DNA: TGTGCCAGTAGTATAGATCCCAGGGGGCACCAGCCCCAGCATTTT. Protein: CASSIDPRGHQPQHF.

The V call is TRBV28, the J call TRBJ2-2, with 7 bases that match TRBD2. With V trimmed by 4 bases and J by 1 base, 3 bases remained unmatched. The CDR3 spans 15 residues. Per the germline V gene, CDR1 is MDHEN and CDR2 is SYDVKM. CDR3 sequence reads: CASSWGGGNTGELFF. The CDR3 DNA is TGTGCCAGCAGTTGGGGCGGGGGGAACACCGGGGAGCTGTTTTTT.

This clonotype was picked up many times. The chain joins TRBV28 to TRBJ2-5; TRBD2 matches at 13 bases. The CDR3 is 17 amino acids. From germline, CDR1 is MDHEN and CDR2 SYDVKM. V lost 5 bases to trimming and J lost 2 bases; unmatched junction nucleotides: 8. For the CDR3, the DNA is TGTGCCAGCAGTGGGACTAGCGGGAAACCGGATCAAGAGACCCAGTACTTC. Encoded protein: CASSGTSGKPDQETQYF.

Ten or more counts support this clonotype. The CDR3 sequence is CASSGGASAGNQPQHF. The CDR3 DNA is TGTGCCAGCAGTGGGGGGGCCTCAGCCGGCAATCAGCCCCAGCATTTT. The chain links TRBV2 to TRBJ1-5, with a weak D call TRBD1 (6 bases). This CDR3 spans 16 amino acids. V was trimmed by 4 bases and J by 2 bases, leaving 15 bases between them. Germline CDR1 reads SNHLY; CDR2 reads FYNNEI.

This clonotype was picked up many times. An end of the junction does not agree with germline; a read error may underlie this. The chain links TRBV12-3 or TRBV12-4 to TRBJ2-7, with TRBD2 identical over 8 bases. CDR3 length: 14 amino acids. CDR3 nucleotides: TGTGCCAGCAGTCTAGCGGGCCCCTCCTACGAGCAGTACTTC. This sequence encodes CASSLAGPSYEQYF.

To note about this clonotype: A read error likely explains this, since a far larger clone differs by one base. This chain joins TRBV7-9 and TRBJ2-1; 9 bases match TRBD1. Germline CDR1 is SEHNR and CDR2 is FQNEAQ (reference sequence). The length of the CDR3 is 16 residues. CDR3 DNA sequence: TGTGCCAGCAGCTTTCCGGACAGGGGAACCCACAATGAGCAGTCCTTC. It yields the protein CASSFPDRGTHNEQSF.

The V gene is TRBV6-2 or TRBV6-3, the J gene TRBJ2-3, with 8 bases matching TRBD2. This CDR3 is built from 17 residues. J gave up 4 bases and V 9 bases, and 18 bases lay outside the gene matches. The germline V gene encodes CDR1 MNHEY and CDR2 SVGEGT. The CDR3 region is CARWKGPGGVISDTQYF. The CDR3 DNA reads as TGTGCCAGGTGGAAGGGTCCGGGAGGGGTTATCTCAGATACGCAGTATTTT.

This clonotype was picked up many times. The V and J genes are TRBV14 and TRBJ2-1; D is uncertain. The germline V gene has CDR1 SGHDN and CDR2 FVKESK. The CDR3 spans 13 residues. V lost 1 base to trimming and J lost 8 bases, with 9 bases between them. CDR3 sequence: CASSQVGSHEQFF. CDR3 coding DNA: TGTGCCAGCAGCCAAGTTGGCAGCCATGAGCAGTTCTTC.

This clonotype came up many times. The V call is TRBV2, the J call TRBJ2-7, with unresolved D. The CDR3 is made up of 12 amino acids. Germline V gives CDR1 SNHLY, CDR2 FYNNEI. V dropped 10 bases and J dropped 2 bases, with 12 bases sitting between them. The CDR3 sequence is CAITVPPYEQYF. Written as DNA, the CDR3 is TGTGCCATCACGGTCCCGCCCTACGAGCAGTACTTC.

This clonotype has at least ten counts. The rearrangement links TRBV27 to TRBJ2-1; D ambiguous. CDR1 and CDR2 (germline): MNHEY, SMNVEV (reference sequence). The CDR3 is 19 residues long. The germline V and J ends were trimmed by 1 base and 0 bases, with 19 bases remaining between them. The CDR3 sequence is CASSLYLDQTTSSYNEQFF. In DNA form, the CDR3 reads TGTGCCAGCAGTTTATATTTGGACCAAACGACGAGCTCCTACAATGAGCAGTTCTTC.

This rearrangement joins TRBV7-8 to TRBJ2-3, with 8 bases fitting TRBD1. This CDR3 has 15 residues. Germline V gene lookup returns CDR1 SGHVS and CDR2 FQNEAQ. Trimming took 3 bases from V and 0 from J; bases not matched to a gene: 2. CDR3 loop: CASSFDRGSTDTQYF. The CDR3 region has the DNA TGTGCCAGCAGCTTCGACAGGGGAAGCACAGATACGCAGTATTTT.

This clonotype was found a few times. This CDR3 is CASSLGAGINEQFF. CDR3 DNA: TGCGCCAGCAGCTTGGGGGCGGGTATCAATGAGCAGTTCTTC. The chain recombines TRBV5-1 with TRBJ2-1; maybe TRBD2 (5 bases). V was clipped by 0 bases and J by 6 bases, with 10 bases between them. The germline V gene encodes CDR1 SGHRS and CDR2 YFSETQ. The CDR3 spans 14 residues. The variable domain in full, completed from reference TRBV5-1 and TRBJ2-1, reads KAGVTQTPRYLIKTRGQQVTLSCSPISGHRSVSWYQQTPGQGLQFLFEYFSETQRNKGNFPGRFSGRQFSNSRSEMNVSTLELGDSALYLCASSLGAGINEQFFGPGTRLTVL.

The chain joins TRBV19 to TRBJ1-5; D is perhaps TRBD1 (5 bases). Germline CDR1 and CDR2: LNHDA and SQIVND (reference sequence). The CDR3 contains 16 residues. Trimming stripped 4 bases from V and 1 base from J, with 14 bases between. The CDR3 DNA reads TGTGCCAGTAGTACCCCCCTGGGACGAAGCAATCAGCCCCAGCATTTT. Amino acids: CASSTPLGRSNQPQHF.

The table lists this clonotype with many counts. The chain is built from TRBV11-3 and TRBJ1-1; TRBD1 matches 8 bases. V shed 4 bases, J shed 4 bases, and the junction held 8 bases outside the gene matches. This CDR3 is built from 15 residues. Germline lookup yields CDR1 SGHNT and CDR2 YENEEA. This CDR3 is CASSSAGGAPTEAFF. In DNA form, the CDR3 reads TGTGCCAGCAGCTCCGCAGGGGGCGCCCCCACTGAAGCTTTCTTT.

The table lists this clonotype with a few counts. The rearrangement joins TRBV6-2 or TRBV6-3 to TRBJ2-1, with unresolved D. V lost 6 bases to trimming and J lost 1 base, with 10 bases between them. CDR3 length equals 14 residues. Looked up from germline, CDR1 is MNHEY and CDR2 is SVGEGT. The CDR3 sequence: CASREAESYNEQFF. The CDR3 bases are TGTGCCAGCAGAGAAGCAGAATCCTACAATGAGCAGTTCTTC.

This clonotype was picked up many times. CDR3 loop: CSAPGTENTEAFF. The CDR3 coding sequence is TGCAGCGCCCCTGGGACGGAGAACACTGAAGCTTTCTTT. The J gene is TRBJ1-1, the V gene TRBV29-1, with TRBD1 as a possible D gene (5 bases). This CDR3 contains 13 residues. In germline, CDR1 is SQVTM, CDR2 ANQGSEA. V shed 7 bases and J shed 1 base, with 13 bases lying between them. The entire variable domain, with the rest obtained from reference TRBV29-1 and TRBJ1-1, is as follows: SAVISQKPSRDICQRGTSLTIQCQVDSQVTMMFWYRQQPGQSLTLIATANQGSEATYESGFVIDKFPISRPNLTFSTLTVSNMSPEDSSIYLCSAPGTENTEAFFGQGTRLTVV.

The chain is built from TRBV4-1 and TRBJ2-7; tentatively, D is TRBD1 (6 bases). V was cut by 0 bases and J by 0 bases, with 15 bases left in between. This CDR3 has 17 residues. Per germline, CDR1 MGHRA and CDR2 YSYEKL. This CDR3 is CASSQDFPGTFSYEQYF. The CDR3 DNA follows: TGCGCCAGCAGCCAAGATTTCCCAGGGACATTCTCCTACGAGCAGTACTTC.

This clonotype was seen ten or more times. The chain joins TRBV11-2 to TRBJ1-1; a weak D match, TRBD1 (5 bases). With 1 base removed from V and 7 bases from J, the gap between germline ends came to 13 bases. The V gene's germline CDR1 is SGHAT and CDR2 FQNNGV. This CDR3 spans 14 amino acids. The CDR3 sequence: CASSLVTGDGEAFF. The CDR3 nucleotides read TGTGCCAGCAGCTTAGTCACAGGCGACGGTGAAGCTTTCTTT.